This TCR beta chain emerged from a study of cytomegalovirus exposure and HLA in healthy donors (dated by TCRdb to 2016 to 2017). As for the study more broadly: An earlier analysis of some 600 of the donors reported roughly 300 Gb of sequence data and around 100 million unique TCR beta sequences obtained from about 179 million T cells. An early release covering 500 to 750 HLA-typed donors comprised 300 to 350 gigabases of sequencing data and 85 million or so unique TCR sequences. The genetic ancestry cluster associated with self-reported Caucasian donors included 81% of the 398 genotyped donors. The study aimed to test whether signatures of past pathogen exposure could be identified by cataloging public T cell receptors. The study profiled the T cell repertoires of about 720 subjects by immunosequencing and related them to cytomegalovirus serostatus. In addition to the first cohort of roughly 700 subjects, a separate validation cohort of 120 different subjects was used. To predict cytomegalovirus infection status, the study combined high-throughput TCR immunosequencing, statistical association of individual TCRs with disease status, and machine learning. To study patterns of TCR occurrence, a later analysis re-analyzed previously published TCR beta repertoires from 650 to 750 donors and added high-resolution HLA genotyping. Rather than using new phenotypic data, the later analysis identified candidate immune exposures from TCR beta sequences and from how often those sequences occurred across donors. An earlier analysis of 500 to 650 of the donors applied high-throughput TCR beta sequencing to assess whether each TCR beta V gene segment acted as functional or pseudogenic. Alongside the repertoire data, information on donor age, sex, ethnicity and CMV serostatus was compiled. In a later genetic analysis, genome-wide SNP genotypes for about 65% of the 666 donors were used, and that subset was treated as a discovery cohort. All discovery cohort repertoires had been generated on a single sequencing platform. HLA typing covered class I and class II loci at four-digit resolution. Typing coverage varied by locus: roughly 620-640 donors for A, B, C, DRB1 and DQB1; approximately 500 for DQA1; 606 for DPA1; approximately 450 for DPB1. Because of strong linkage in the cohort, five DR-DQ haplotypes were treated as single units for association and clustering. Among 300 to 500 genotyped donors of the cohort, an average of approximately 220,000 unique TCR beta nucleotide sequences was sequenced per donor, of which about 18% were non-productive. Study-wide findings and limitations: A further reported finding was that TCR beta sequences accurately predicted the HLA-A and HLA-B alleles for most subjects in the first cohort. Strong co-occurrence of HLA alleles, especially DR and DQ, made assigning TCR associations to individual alleles difficult. The study gave a list of 150 to 200 TCR beta chains associated with cytomegalovirus. In an earlier analysis of roughly 560 of the donors, most TCR beta V segments were observed in productive rearrangements about 90% or about 30% of the time, broadly matching IMGT annotations. An association between a missense DCLRE1C variant and V-gene and J-gene trimming of TCR beta chains was found in a later genetic analysis and replicated in an independent cohort. A cluster of highly shared sequence variants was judged likely to represent a technical artifact of the sequencing pipeline. Several of the top co-occurrence clusters appeared to be linked to parvovirus B19, influenza, CMV and Epstein-Barr virus, according to a later analysis. Immune exposure information for the cohort was limited to CMV serostatus. HLA typing was unavailable for some donors at each locus, so association tests used only the typed subset. According to a later genetic analysis, donors in an Asian-associated ancestry cluster had fewer N-insertions in productive TCRs than the approximately 700-donor mean. Because the 87-base-pair reads could not distinguish some IMGT-functional V segments, including TRBV6-2 and TRBV6-3, those segments were excluded. Most TCR sequences were observed very rarely across donors, whereas some public TCRs were present in many individuals. The authors suggested that the approach could potentially be extended to other disease states and immunological phenotypes. The classifier was reported to diagnose cytomegalovirus status with high specificity and sensitivity in both the original cohort and the validation cohort. Sequencing depth was assumed to be roughly uniform across donors in the presence/absence analyses, though that assumption may not hold. This cohort had only TCR beta chains sequenced, and the lack of alpha or paired-chain data limited which features could be detected. According to a later analysis, most CMV-associated TCR beta chains appeared to be HLA-restricted, and the HLA associations seemed to be driven largely by CMV exposure. A later analysis found that TCR association rates varied across HLA loci, with DRB1 alleles showing the most associated TCRs and HLA-C alleles the fewest. Linkage disequilibrium might explain the correlated functional status among segregating V segments, but an unknown experimental factor could not be ruled out. A later analysis associated 16,951 TCR beta sequences with specific HLA alleles at a false discovery rate of 0.05. Because counts were too low, around 18 rarely observed V segments, including chromosome 9 orphons, were left out of the earlier analysis of 587 of the donors. In vitro tests confirmed that a few of the cytomegalovirus-associated TCR beta chains recognize cytomegalovirus antigens. A later analysis found that HLA-associated TCR beta chains were more clonally expanded and had lower generation probabilities than equally common non-associated chains.

This clone has only one observation. Its recognized antigen is unknown. No base quality values were provided; no much bigger clone lies one nucleotide off. Reading from cysteine to phenylalanine, the CDR3 counts 15 amino acids. Of all the DNA, just the CDR3 is kept, 45 bases in frame from base 1. Trimming at the junction amounts to 5 bases on V and 2 bases on J, and the germline ends lie 12 bases apart. As encoded in the germline V gene, CDR1 is SGHTA while CDR2 is FQGNSA. The cohort comprised around 700 healthy bone marrow donors. At the time of sampling, every cohort member was nominally healthy, though immune exposures that went unrecorded were likely present. The donor tested CMV seronegative, placing the donor among the roughly 340 seronegative members of the cohort. Every donor gave a peripheral blood sample, and the peripheral blood mononuclear cells from that sample were used for TCR beta sequencing. The Qiagen DNeasy Blood Extraction Kit was used to extract genomic DNA from the blood cell samples.

The library was built by means of the immunoSEQ multiplex PCR assay. For the multiplex PCR, a mixture combining 60 forward primers for TCR Vbeta segments and 13 reverse primers for TCR Jbeta segments was used. The CDR3 region of rearranged TCR beta genes was amplified from genomic DNA by a multiplex PCR assay. The amplified TCR beta libraries were sequenced on the Illumina HiSeq System as 87-base-pair reads. The paper's processing steps were these. A later analysis counted 65 million to 90 million unique TCR beta chains across the 670 or so repertoires, and some 11 million of these chains were shared by at least two donors. A nearest-neighbor algorithm error-corrected the raw reads and collapsed the reads into unique sequences, merging closely related sequences to remove PCR and sequencing errors. V, D and J gene segments were assigned by aligning CDR3 sequences to IMGT reference sequences. For a sequence to be retained, at least a six-nucleotide match to both a V gene segment and a J gene segment was required. Rearrangements were classified as productive when the CDR3 lacked stop codons and remained in frame with V and J, and all other rearrangements were classified as non-productive. CDR3 was defined by IMGT convention, running from the second conserved V-encoded cysteine to the conserved J-encoded phenylalanine. The earlier analysis of about 570 of the donors excluded any sequence lacking an unambiguous match to a single V gene segment. An earlier analysis of a few hundred of the donors called V segments functional above 56.7% productive rearrangements and segregating when the between-donor standard deviation exceeded 5%. To diagnose cytomegalovirus status from the catalog of TCR beta chain sequences, a statistical classification framework was built. In a later analysis, TCR nucleotide sequences were compared against IMGT/GENE-DB human TR gene sequences so that V and J genes could be assigned. Using the TCRdist pipeline, a later analysis assigned CDR3 sequences along with most-parsimonious VDJ recombination scenarios. In a later analysis, each TCR beta chain was defined by its CDR3 amino acid sequence together with its V-gene family, and reads without a unique V-gene family were excluded. To address suspected cross-contamination and a sequencing artifact, a later analysis removed a few hundred highly shared, low-generation-probability nucleotide sequences. A later analysis calculated a clonal expansion index for each public chain from normalized within-repertoire ranks of inferred template counts. A later analysis computed generation probabilities with a VDJ recombination model fitted to out-of-frame rearrangements, and checked the results against IGoR. Hypergeometric tests were used in a later analysis to score TCR-TCR, TCR-HLA and TCR-CMV co-occurrence, with a repertoire-size bias correction applied to the TCR pairs. False discovery rates were estimated in a later analysis by permuting HLA or CMV assignments 20 times. In a later analysis, co-occurring TCRs were grouped with DBSCAN, and TCRdist sequence similarity was added when clustering was performed within HLA-allele-positive subsets. Repertoires with fewer than 30,000 or more than 120,000 public chains were left out of co-occurrence clustering, as were five repertoires with anomalous nucleotide sharing. TCRdb re-hosts the immuneACCESS table, in-frame sequences only. Its copies lack some clones; in the studies checked, an unresolved V gene accounts for under half of them, and the cause for the rest is not known. The V and J calls and clone size are taken from that table; D and trimming were inferred from the DNA. This sample lists around 170,000 clones; more than 75% were detected once. Together, the top ten hold more than 1.5% of the sample.

The chain was built from TRBV7-2 and TRBJ1-4, with a tentative D gene TRBD1 over 6 matching bases. The specimen was PBMCs. The sequence derives from a man between 35 and 55 years old in good health and CMV-seronegative. At the DNA level, the sequence is TGTGCCAGCAGCCCTAGGGGGGGGACTAATGAAAAACTGTTTTTT. Its translation reads: CASSPRGGTNEKLFF. Where the CDR3 stops, the reference TRBV7-2 and TRBJ1-4 genes take over; the full variable domain is GAGVSQSPSNKVTEKGKDVELRCDPISGHTALYWYRQSLGQGLEFLIYFQGNSAPDKSGLPSDRFSAERTGGSVSTLTIQRTQQEDSAVYLCASSPRGGTNEKLFFGSGTQLSVL.